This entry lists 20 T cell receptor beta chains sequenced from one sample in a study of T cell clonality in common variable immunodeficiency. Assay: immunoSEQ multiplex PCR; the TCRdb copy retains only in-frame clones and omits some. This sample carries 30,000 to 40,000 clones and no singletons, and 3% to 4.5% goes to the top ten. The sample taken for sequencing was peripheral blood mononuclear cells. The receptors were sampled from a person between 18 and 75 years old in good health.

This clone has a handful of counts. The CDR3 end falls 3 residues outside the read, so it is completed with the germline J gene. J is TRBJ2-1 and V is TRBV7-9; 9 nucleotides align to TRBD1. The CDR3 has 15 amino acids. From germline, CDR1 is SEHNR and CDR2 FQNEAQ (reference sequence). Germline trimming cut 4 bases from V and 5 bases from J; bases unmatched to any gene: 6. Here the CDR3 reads CASSSTGGPNNEQFF. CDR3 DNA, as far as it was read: TGTGCCAGCAGCTCTACAGGGGGCCCAAACAATGAG.

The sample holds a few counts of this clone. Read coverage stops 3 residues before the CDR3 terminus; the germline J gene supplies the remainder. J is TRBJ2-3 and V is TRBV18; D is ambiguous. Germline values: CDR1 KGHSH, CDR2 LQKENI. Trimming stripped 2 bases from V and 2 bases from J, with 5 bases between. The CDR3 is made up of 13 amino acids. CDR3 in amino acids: CASSPGLTDTQYF. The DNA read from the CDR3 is TGTGCCAGCTCACCAGGGCTCACAGATACG.

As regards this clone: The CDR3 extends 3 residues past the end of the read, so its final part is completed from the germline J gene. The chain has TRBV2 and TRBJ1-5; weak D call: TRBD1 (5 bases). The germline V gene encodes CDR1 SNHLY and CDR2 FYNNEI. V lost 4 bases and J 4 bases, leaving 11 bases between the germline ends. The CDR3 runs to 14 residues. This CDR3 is CASSGQPANQPQHF. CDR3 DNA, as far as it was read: TGTGCCAGCAGTGGACAGCCAGCTAATCAGCCC.

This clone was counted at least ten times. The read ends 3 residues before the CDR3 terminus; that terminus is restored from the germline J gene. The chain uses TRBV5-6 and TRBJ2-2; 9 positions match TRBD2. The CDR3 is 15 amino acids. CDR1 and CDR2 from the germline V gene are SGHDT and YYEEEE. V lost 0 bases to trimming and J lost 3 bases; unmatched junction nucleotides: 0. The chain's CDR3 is CASSLGGGDTGELFF. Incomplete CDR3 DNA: TGTGCCAGCAGCTTGGGCGGGGGGGACACCGGGGAG.

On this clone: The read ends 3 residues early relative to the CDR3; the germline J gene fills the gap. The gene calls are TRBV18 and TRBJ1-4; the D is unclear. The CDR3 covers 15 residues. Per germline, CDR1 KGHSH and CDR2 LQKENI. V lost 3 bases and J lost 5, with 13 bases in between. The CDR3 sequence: CASSPTGEGNEKLFF. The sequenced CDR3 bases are TGTGCCAGCTCACCTACCGGGGAAGGCAATGAAAAA.

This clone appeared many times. CDR3 in amino acids: CASLAGASGEQFF. The covered CDR3 bases are TGTGCCAGCCTAGCGGGGGCCTCTGGTGAG. The chain is built from TRBV2 and TRBJ2-1, with 10 positions matching TRBD2. The CDR3 extends 3 residues past the end of the read, so its final part is completed from the germline J gene. The V and J ends lost 8 bases and 9 bases, in that order; junction bases with no gene match: 7. Germline V gene lookup returns CDR1 SNHLY and CDR2 FYNNEI. The CDR3 loop spans 13 amino acids.

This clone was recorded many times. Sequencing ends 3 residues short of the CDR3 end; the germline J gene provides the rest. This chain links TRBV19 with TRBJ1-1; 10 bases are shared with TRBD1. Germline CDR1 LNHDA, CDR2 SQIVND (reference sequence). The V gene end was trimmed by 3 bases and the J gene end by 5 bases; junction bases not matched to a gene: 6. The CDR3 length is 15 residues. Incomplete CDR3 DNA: TGTGCCAGTAGTATCCCGACAGGGGGCCGAACTGAA. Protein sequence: CASSIPTGGRTE. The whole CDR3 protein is CASSIPTGGRTEAFF.

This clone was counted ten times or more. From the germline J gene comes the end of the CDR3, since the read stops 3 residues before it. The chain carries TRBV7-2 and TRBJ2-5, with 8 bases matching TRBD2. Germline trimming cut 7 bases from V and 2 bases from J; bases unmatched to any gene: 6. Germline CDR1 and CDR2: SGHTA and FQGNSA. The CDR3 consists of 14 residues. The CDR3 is CASNLGGVQETQYF. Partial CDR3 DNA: TGTGCCAGCAACCTCGGGGGGGTGCAAGAGACC.

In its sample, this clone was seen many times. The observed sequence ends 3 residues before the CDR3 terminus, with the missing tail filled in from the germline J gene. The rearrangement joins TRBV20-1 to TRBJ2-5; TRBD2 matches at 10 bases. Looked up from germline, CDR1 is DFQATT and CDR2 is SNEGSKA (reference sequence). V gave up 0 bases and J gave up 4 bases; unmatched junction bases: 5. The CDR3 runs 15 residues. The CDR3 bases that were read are TGCAGTGCTAGAGATCCTAGCGGGAGTACAGAGACC. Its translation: CSARDPSGSTET. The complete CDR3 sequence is CSARDPSGSTETQYF.

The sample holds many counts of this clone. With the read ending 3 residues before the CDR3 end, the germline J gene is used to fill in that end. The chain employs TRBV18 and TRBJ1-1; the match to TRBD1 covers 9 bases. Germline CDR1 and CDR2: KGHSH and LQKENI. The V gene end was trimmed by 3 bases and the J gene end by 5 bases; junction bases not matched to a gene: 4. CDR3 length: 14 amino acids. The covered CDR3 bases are TGTGCCAGCTCACCGGGGACAGGGTCGACTGAA. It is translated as CASSPGTGSTE. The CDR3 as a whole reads CASSPGTGSTEAFF.

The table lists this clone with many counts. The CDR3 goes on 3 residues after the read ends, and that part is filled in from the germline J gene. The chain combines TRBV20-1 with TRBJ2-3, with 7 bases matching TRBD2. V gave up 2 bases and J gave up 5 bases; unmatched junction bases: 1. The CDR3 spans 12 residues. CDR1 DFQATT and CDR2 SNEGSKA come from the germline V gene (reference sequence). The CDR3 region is CSARWGGDTQYF. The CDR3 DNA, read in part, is TGCAGTGCTAGATGGGGGGGAGATACG.

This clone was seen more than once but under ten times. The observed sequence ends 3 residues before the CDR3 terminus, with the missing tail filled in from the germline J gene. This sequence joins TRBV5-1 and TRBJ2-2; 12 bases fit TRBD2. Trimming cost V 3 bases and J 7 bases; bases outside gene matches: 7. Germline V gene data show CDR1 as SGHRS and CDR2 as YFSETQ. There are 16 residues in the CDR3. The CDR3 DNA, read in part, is TGCGCCAGCAGCTATAGACTAGCGGGAGCGATCGGGGAG. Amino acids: CASSYRLAGAIGE. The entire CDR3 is CASSYRLAGAIGELFF.

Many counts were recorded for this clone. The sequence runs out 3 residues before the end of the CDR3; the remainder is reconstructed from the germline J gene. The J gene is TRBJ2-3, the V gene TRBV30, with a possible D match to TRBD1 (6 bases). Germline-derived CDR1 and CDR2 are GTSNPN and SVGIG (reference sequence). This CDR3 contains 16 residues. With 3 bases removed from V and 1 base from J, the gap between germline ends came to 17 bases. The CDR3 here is CAWRPRGVRGTDTQYF. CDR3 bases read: TGTGCCTGGAGACCCAGGGGAGTTAGGGGCACAGATACG. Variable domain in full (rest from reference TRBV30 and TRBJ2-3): SQTIHQWPATLVQPVGSPLSLECTVEGTSNPNLYWYRQAAGRGLQLLFYSVGIGQISSEVPQNLSASRPQDRQFILSSKKLLLSDSGFYLCAWRPRGVRGTDTQYFGPGTRLTVL.

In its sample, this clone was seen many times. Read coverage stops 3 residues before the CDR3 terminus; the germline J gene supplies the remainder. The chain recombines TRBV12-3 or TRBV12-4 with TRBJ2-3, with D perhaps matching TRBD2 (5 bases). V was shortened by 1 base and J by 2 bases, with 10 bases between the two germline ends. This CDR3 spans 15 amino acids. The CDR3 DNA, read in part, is TGTGCCAGCAGTTTAGGTAGCGCTGACACAGATACG. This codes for CASSLGSADTDT. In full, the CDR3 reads CASSLGSADTDTQYF.

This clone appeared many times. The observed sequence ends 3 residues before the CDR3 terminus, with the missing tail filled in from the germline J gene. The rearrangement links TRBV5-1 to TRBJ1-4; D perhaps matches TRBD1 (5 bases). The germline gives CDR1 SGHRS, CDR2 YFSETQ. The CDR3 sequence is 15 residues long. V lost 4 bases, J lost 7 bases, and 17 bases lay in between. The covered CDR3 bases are TGCGCCAGCAGCAAGGGAGACAGTGGACCTGAAAAA. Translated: CASSKGDSGPEK. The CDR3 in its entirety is CASSKGDSGPEKLFF.

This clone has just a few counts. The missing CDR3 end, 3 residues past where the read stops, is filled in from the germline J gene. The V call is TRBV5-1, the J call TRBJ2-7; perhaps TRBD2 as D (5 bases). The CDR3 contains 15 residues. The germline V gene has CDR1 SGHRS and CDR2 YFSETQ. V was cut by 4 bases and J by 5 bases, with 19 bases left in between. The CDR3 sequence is CASSKADVSPNEQYF. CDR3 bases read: TGCGCCAGCAGCAAAGCGGACGTCTCCCCCAACGAG.

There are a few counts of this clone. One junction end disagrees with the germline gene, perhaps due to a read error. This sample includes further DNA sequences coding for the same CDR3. Partial CDR3 DNA: TGTGCCAGCAGTGGGACACCAGGTGGAAACACA. Its translation: CASSGTPGGNT. The complete CDR3 protein is CASSGTPGGNTIYF. The chain has TRBV2 and TRBJ1-3, with a tentative D call TRBD1 (5 bases). The sequence runs out 3 residues before the end of the CDR3; the remainder is reconstructed from the germline J gene. Germline V CDR1 and CDR2: SNHLY, FYNNEI. The CDR3 contains 14 residues.

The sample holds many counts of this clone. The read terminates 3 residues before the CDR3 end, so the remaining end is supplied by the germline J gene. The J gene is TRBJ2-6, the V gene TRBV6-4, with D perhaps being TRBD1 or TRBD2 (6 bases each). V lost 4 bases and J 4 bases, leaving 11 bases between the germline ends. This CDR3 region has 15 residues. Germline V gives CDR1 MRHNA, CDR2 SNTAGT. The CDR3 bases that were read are TGTGCCAGCAGTGGAGGGGGAGGAGGGGCCAACGTC. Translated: CASSGGGGGANV. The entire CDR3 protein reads CASSGGGGGANVLTF.

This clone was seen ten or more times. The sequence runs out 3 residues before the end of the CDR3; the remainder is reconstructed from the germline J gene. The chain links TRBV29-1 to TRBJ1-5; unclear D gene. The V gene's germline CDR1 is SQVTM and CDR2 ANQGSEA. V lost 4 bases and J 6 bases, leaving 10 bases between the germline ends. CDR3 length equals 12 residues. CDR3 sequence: CSVVLASQPQHF. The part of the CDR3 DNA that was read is TGCAGCGTTGTGTTAGCGAGTCAGCCC.

CDR3 DNA (partial): TGTGCCAGCTCACCAATGATCGGACGGGGAGGCCTGGGACAGAACTATGGC. It specifies CASSPMIGRGGLGQNYG. The CDR3, in full, reads CASSPMIGRGGLGQNYGYTF. The V and J genes are TRBV18 and TRBJ1-2, with TRBD1 matching 7 bases. The sequence runs out 3 residues before the end of the CDR3; the remainder is reconstructed from the germline J gene. Per germline, CDR1 KGHSH and CDR2 LQKENI. V lost 2 bases and J lost 2; bases outside the gene matches: 20. This CDR3 is 20 amino acids long. Supplemented by reference TRBV18 and TRBJ1-2, the full variable domain reads NAGVMQNPRHLVRRRGQEARLRCSPMKGHSHVYWYRQLPEEGLKFMVYLQKENIIDESGMPKERFSAEFPKEGPSILRIQQVVRGDSAAYFCASSPMIGRGGLGQNYGYTFGSGTRLTVV.